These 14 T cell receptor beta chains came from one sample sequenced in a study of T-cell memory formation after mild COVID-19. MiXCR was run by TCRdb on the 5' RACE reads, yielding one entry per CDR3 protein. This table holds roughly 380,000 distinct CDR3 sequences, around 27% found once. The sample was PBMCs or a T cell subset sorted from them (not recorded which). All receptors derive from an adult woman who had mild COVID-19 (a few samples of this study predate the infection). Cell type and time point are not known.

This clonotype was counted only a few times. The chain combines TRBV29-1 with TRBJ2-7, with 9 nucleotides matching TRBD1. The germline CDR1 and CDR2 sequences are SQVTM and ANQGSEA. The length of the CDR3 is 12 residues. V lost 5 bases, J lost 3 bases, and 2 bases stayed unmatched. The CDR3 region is CSVSGQGYEQYF. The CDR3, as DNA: TGCAGCGTTTCGGGACAGGGCTACGAGCAGTACTTC.

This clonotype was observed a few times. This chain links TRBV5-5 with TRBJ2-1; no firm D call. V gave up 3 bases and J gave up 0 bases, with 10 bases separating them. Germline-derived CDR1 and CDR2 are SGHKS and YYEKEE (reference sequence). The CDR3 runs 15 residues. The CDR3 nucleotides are TGTGCCAGCAGCTGGTCCCAGAGCTCCTACAATGAGCAGTTCTTC. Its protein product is CASSWSQSSYNEQFF.

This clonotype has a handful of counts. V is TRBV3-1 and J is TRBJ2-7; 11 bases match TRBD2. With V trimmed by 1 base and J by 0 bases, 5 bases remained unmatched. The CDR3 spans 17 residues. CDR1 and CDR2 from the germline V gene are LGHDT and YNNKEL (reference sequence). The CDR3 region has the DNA TGTGCCAGCAGCCAAGTACTAGCGGGGGCCAGCTCCTACGAGCAGTACTTC. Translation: CASSQVLAGASSYEQYF.

CDR3 bases: TGTGCCAGCAGCGTAGCATGGGGAGGTGGAGATACGCAGTATTTT. This codes for CASSVAWGGGDTQYF. The V and J genes are TRBV9 and TRBJ2-3, with TRBD2 as a possible D gene (6 bases). This CDR3 contains 15 residues. The V gene lost 0 bases and the J gene lost 5 bases, with 13 bases spanning the gap. Germline V lookup: CDR1 SGDLS, CDR2 YYNGEE.

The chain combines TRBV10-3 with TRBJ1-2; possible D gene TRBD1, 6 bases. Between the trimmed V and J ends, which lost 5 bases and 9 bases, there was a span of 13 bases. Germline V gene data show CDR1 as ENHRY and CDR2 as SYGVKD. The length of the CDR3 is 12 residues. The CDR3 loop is CAISPGQISYTF. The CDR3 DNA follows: TGTGCCATCAGTCCCGGACAGATAAGCTACACCTTC.

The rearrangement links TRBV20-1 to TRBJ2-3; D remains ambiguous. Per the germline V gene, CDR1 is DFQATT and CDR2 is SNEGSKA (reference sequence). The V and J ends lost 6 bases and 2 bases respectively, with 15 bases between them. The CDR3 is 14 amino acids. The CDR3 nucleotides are TGCAGTGCCTTCTCCCCAGACCTCACAGATACGCAGTATTTT. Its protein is CSAFSPDLTDTQYF.

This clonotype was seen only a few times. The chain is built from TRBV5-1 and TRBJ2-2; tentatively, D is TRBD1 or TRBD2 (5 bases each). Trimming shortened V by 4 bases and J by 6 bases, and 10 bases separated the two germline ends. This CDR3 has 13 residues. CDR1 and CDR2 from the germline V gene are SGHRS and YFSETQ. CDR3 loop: CASSGGPPGELFF. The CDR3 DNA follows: TGCGCCAGCAGCGGGGGACCCCCCGGGGAGCTGTTTTTT.

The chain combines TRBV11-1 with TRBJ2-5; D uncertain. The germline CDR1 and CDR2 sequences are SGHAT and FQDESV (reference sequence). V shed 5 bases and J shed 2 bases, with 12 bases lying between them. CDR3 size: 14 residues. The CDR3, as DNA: TGTGCCAGCAGCGAAACCCAAAGTCAAGAGACCCAGTACTTC. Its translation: CASSETQSQETQYF.

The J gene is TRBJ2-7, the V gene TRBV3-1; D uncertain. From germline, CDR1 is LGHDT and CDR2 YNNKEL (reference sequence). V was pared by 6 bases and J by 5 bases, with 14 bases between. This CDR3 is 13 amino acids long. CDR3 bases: TGTGCCAGCAGTGTAGGGCTCCCCAACGAGCAGTACTTC. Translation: CASSVGLPNEQYF.

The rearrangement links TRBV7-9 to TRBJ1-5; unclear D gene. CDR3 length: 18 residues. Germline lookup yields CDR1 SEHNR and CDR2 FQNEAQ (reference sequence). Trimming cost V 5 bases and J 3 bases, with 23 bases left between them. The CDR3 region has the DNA TGTGCCAGCAGCCCGGATGGAGGTCTAGCGGTTGCCAATCAGCCCCAGCATTTT. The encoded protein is CASSPDGGLAVANQPQHF. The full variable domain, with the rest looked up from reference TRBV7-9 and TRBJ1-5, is DTGVSQNPRHKITKRGQNVTFRCDPISEHNRLYWYRQTLGQGPEFLTYFQNEAQLEKSRLLSDRFSAERPKGSFSTLEIQRTEQGDSAMYLCASSPDGGLAVANQPQHFGDGTRLSIL.

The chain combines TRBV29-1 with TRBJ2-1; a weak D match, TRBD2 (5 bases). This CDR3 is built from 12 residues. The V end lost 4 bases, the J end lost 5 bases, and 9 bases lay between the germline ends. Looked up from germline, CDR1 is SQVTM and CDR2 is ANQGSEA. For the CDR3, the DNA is TGCAGCGTTGGGACTGGACACAATGAGCAGTTCTTC. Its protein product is CSVGTGHNEQFF.

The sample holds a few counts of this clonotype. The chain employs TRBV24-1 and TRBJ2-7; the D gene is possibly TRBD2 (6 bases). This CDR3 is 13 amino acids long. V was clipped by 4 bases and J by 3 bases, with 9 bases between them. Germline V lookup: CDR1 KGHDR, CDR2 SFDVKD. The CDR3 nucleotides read TGTGCCACCAGTGACCCGGGAGACTACGAGCAGTACTTC. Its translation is CATSDPGDYEQYF.

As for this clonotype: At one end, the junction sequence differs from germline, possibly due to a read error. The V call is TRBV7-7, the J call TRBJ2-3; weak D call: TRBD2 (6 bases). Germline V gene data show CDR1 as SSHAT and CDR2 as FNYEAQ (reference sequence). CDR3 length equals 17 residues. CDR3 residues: CASSLSPGDGLSNTQYF. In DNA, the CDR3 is TGTGCTAGCAGCTTATCCCCGGGAGACGGCCTTTCGAATACGCAGTATTTT.

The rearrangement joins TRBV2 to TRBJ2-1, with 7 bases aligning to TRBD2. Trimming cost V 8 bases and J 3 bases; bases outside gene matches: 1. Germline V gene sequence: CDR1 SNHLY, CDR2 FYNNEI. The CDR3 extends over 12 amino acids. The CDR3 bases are TGTGCCAGCCGGGACTACTACAATGAGCAGTTCTTC. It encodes CASRDYYNEQFF.